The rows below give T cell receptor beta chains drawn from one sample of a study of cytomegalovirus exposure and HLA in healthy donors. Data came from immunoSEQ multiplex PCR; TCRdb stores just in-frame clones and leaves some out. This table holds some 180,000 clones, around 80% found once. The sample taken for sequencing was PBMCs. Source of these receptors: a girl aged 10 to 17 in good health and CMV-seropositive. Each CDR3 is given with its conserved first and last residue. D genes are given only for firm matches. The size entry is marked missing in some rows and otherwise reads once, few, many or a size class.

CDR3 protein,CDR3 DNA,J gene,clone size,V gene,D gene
CASSRIAGGSYEQYF,TGTGCCAGTAGTAGAATAGCGGGAGGCTCCTACGAGCAGTACTTC,TRBJ2-7,few,TRBV19,TRBD2
CASSQRTGVKNEQFF,TGTGCCAGCAGCCAAAGGACGGGAGTAAAAAATGAGCAGTTCTTC,TRBJ2-1,.,TRBV14,.
CASSDRYNYGYTF,TGCGCCAGCAGCGACAGATATAACTATGGCTACACCTTC,TRBJ1-2,.,TRBV5-1,.
CASGLISGQGRYQETQYF,TGTGCCAGCGGCCTCATCTCAGGACAGGGACGATACCAAGAGACCCAGTACTTC,TRBJ2-5,.,TRBV2,TRBD1
CSVVLDTGNQPQHF,TGCAGCGTCGTCTTGGACACTGGCAATCAGCCCCAGCATTTT,TRBJ1-5,.,TRBV29-1,.
CASSADRDSLNQPQHF,TGCGCCAGCAGCGCTGACCGGGACAGCCTCAATCAGCCCCAGCATTTT,TRBJ1-5,once,TRBV4-1,TRBD1
CAWSVQFFDQPQHF,TGTGCCTGGAGTGTACAGTTTTTTGATCAGCCCCAGCATTTT,TRBJ1-5,.,TRBV30,.
CASSQSRTGYEQYF,TGCGCCAGCAGCCAATCCCGGACAGGATACGAGCAGTACTTC,TRBJ2-7,.,TRBV4-1,TRBD1
CASSPRGGRADYEQYF,TGCGCCAGCAGCCCGAGGGGCGGGAGAGCCGACTACGAGCAGTACTTC,TRBJ2-7,once,TRBV5-1,TRBD2
CASSLTGTGSYEQYF,TGCGCCAGCAGCCTAACCGGGACAGGCTCCTACGAGCAGTACTTC,TRBJ2-7,.,TRBV4-1,TRBD1
CASNGGQGAEPQHF,TGTGCCAGCAACGGTGGCCAGGGGGCAGAGCCCCAGCATTTT,TRBJ1-5,few,TRBV2,TRBD1